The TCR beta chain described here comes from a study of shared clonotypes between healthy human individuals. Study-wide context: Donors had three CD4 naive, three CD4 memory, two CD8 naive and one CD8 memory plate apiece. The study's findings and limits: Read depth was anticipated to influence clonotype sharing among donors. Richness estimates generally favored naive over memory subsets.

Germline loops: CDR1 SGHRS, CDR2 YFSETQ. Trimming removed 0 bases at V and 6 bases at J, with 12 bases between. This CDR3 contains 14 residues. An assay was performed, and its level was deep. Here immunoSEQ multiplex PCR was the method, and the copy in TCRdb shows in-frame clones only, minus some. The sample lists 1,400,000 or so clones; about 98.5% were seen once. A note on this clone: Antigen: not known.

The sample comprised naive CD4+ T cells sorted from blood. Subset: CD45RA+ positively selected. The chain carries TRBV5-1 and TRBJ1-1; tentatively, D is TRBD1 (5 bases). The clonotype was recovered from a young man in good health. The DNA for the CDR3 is TGCGCCAGCAGCTTGGGACAGTGGGATTCTGAAGCTTTCTTT. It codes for CASSLGQWDSEAFF.